This T cell receptor (beta chain) was obtained from a study of regulatory T cells in long-lasting Graves disease. Overall study context: The criterion for persistent Graves' disease was over 5 years of antithyroid drugs with positive TSH receptor antibodies.

Construction of the TCR beta libraries employed iRepertoire HTBI primers in conjunction with Arm-PCR of CDR3 regions. MiXCR, applied by TCRdb to the multiplex PCR reads, yields one record per CDR3 protein. The sample shows 500,000 to 700,000 distinct CDR3 sequences, about 30% of them seen only once. Specified time point: persistent/refractory GD, antithyroid drugs over 5 years with positive TRAb. After RNA was extracted from PBMCs, the TCR library was made from it. V lost 0 bases and J lost 4, with 12 bases in between. The CDR3 length is 15 residues. Germline-derived CDR1 and CDR2 are LNHDA and SQIVND (reference sequence).

Source: peripheral blood mononuclear cells (PBMCs), taken when the disease was refractory, from a patient treated with antithyroid drugs. The source is a female donor with Graves disease. The genes are TRBV19 and TRBJ1-2, with unresolved D. This CDR3 is CASSIDRRKRYGYTF. The CDR3, as DNA: TGTGCCAGTAGTATAGATCGACGGAAACGCTATGGCTACACCTTC.